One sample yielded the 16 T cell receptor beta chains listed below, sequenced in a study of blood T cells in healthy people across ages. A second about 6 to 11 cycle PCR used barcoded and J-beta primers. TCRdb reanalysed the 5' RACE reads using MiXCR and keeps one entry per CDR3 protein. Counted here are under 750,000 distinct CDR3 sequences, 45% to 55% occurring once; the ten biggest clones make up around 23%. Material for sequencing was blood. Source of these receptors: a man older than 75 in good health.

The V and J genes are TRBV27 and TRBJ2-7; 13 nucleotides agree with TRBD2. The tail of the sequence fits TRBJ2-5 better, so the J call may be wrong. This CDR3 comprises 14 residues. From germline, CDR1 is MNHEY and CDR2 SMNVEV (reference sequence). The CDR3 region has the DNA TGTGCCAGCAGGGGACTAGCGGGAACCGAGACCCAGTACTTC. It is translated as CASRGLAGTETQYF.

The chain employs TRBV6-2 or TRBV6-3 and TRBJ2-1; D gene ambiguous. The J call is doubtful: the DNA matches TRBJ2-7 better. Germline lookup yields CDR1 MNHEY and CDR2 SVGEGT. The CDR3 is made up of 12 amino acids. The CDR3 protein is CASSEVYNEQYF. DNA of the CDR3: TGTGCCAGCAGTGAGGTCTACAATGAGCAGTACTTC.

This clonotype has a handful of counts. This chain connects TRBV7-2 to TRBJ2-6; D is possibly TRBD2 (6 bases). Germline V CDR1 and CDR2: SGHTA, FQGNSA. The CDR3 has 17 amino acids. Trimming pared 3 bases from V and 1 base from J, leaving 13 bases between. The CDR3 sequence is CASSFRDGGSGANVLTF. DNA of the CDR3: TGTGCCAGCAGCTTTAGAGACGGGGGATCTGGGGCCAACGTCCTGACTTTC.

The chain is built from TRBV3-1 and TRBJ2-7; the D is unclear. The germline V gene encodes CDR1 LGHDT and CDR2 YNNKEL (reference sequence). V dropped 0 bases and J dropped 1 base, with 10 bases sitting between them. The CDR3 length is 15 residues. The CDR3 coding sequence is TGTGCCAGCAGCCAAGATCAAGCGCGGTCCTACGAGCAGTACTTC. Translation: CASSQDQARSYEQYF.

CDR3 nucleotide sequence: TGTGCCAGCAGCTTTGTCGCCGGGACGGACCTTTTCAATGAGCAGTTCTTC. Protein product: CASSFVAGTDLFNEQFF. V usage is TRBV7-9 and J usage is TRBJ2-1; either TRBD1 or TRBD2 may fit D (5 bases each). The CDR3 is 17 residues long. The germline CDR1 and CDR2 sequences are SEHNR and FQNEAQ (reference sequence). Trimming removed 3 bases at V and 6 bases at J, with 21 bases between.

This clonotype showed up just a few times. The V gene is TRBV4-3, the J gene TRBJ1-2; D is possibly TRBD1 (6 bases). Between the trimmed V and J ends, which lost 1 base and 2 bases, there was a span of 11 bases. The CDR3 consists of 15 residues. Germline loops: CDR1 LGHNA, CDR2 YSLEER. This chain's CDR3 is CASSQVYRENYGYTF. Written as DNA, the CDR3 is TGCGCCAGCAGCCAAGTGTACAGGGAAAACTATGGCTACACCTTC.

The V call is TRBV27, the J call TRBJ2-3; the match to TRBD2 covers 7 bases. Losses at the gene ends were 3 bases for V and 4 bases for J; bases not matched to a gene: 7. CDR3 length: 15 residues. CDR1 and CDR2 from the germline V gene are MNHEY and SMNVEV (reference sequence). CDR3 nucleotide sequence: TGTGCCAGCAGTTTCCGCGGGACTAACCCAGATACGCAGTATTTT. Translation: CASSFRGTNPDTQYF.

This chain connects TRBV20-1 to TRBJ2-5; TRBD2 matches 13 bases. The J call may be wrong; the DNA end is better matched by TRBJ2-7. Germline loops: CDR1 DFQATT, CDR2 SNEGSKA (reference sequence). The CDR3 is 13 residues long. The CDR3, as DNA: TGCAGTGTTCCGGGACTAGCGGGATACGAGCAGTACTTC. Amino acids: CSVPGLAGYEQYF.

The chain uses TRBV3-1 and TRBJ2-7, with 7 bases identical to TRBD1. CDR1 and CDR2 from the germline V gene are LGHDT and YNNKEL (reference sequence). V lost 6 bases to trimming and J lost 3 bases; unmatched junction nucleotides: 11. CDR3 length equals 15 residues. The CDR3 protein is CASSYTGTENYEQYF. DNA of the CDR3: TGTGCCAGCAGTTATACCGGGACAGAAAACTACGAGCAGTACTTC.

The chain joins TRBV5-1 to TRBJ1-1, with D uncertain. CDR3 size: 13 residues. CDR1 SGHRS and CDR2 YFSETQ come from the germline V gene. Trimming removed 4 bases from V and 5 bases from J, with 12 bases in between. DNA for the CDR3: TGCGCCAGCAGCCTTGCGGGAATTACTGAAGCTTTCTTT. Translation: CASSLAGITEAFF.

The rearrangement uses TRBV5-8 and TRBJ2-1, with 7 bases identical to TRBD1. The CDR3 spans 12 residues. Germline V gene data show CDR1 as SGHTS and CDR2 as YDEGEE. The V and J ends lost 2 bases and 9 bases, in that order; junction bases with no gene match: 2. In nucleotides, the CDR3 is TGTGCCAGCAGCTTAACAGGGGTTGAGCAGTTCTTC. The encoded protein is CASSLTGVEQFF.

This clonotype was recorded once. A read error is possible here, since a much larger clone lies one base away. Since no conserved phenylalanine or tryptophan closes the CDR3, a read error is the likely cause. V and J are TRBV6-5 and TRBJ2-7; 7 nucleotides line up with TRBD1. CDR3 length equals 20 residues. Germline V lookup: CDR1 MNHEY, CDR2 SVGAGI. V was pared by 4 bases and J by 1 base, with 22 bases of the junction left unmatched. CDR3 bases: TGTGCCAGCAGTTCCTCCGCATACCTCCTCGACAGGGCCAGTTCCTACGAGCAGTACCTC. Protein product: CASSSSAYLLDRASSYEQYL.

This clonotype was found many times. DNA for the CDR3: TGTGCCAGCAGCTCCCTAGCGGGAGGGGAAGATACGCAGTATTTT. Protein: CASSSLAGGEDTQYF. V and J are TRBV5-5 and TRBJ2-3, with 12 bases aligning to TRBD2. CDR1 and CDR2 from the germline V gene are SGHKS and YYEKEE (reference sequence). V trimming: 3 bases; J trimming: 5 bases; junction bases outside the gene matches: 4. CDR3 size: 15 residues.

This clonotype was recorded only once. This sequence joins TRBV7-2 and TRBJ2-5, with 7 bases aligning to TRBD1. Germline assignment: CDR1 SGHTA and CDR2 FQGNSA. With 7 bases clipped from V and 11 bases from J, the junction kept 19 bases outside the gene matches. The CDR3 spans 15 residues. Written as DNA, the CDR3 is TGTGCCAGCACCCAAGGGACAGCGGACCGTAATGAGCAGTACTTC. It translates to CASTQGTADRNEQYF.

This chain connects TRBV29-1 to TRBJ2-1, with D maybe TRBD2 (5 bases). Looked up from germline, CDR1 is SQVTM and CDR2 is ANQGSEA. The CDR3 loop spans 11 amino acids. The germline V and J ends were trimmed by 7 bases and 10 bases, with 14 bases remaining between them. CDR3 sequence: CSAGVNKEQFF. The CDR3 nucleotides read TGCAGCGCCGGGGTTAATAAGGAGCAGTTCTTC.

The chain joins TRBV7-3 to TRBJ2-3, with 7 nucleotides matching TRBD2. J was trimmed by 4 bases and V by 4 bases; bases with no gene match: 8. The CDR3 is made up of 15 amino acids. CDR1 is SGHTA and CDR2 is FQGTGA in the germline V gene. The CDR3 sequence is CASSWPGTTADTQYF. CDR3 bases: TGTGCCAGCAGCTGGCCCGGGACTACTGCAGATACGCAGTATTTT.